Each of the 10 T cell receptor beta chains below was sequenced from the same sample in a study of T cell responses to AZD1222 COVID-19 vaccine. Produced via immunoSEQ multiplex PCR; TCRdb's table is partial and in-frame only. Seen here are about 120,000 clones, roughly 90% observed once, and the top ten hold 7.5%. The source material was peripheral blood, sampled on day 0 of AZD1222 vaccination. Every receptor here comes from an adult in good health.

A few counts support this clone. CDR3 sequence: CASSQHGEGRNGYTF. The DNA for the CDR3 is TGTGCCAGCAGCCAACATGGAGAGGGGAGAAATGGCTACACCTTC. The chain employs TRBV3-1 (or the pseudogene TRBV3-2) and TRBJ1-2; the D gene is possibly TRBD1 (5 bases). Trimming left V 2 bases short and J 6 bases short, with 16 bases between. The length of the CDR3 is 15 residues. The germline V gene encodes CDR1 LGHDT and CDR2 YNNKEL (reference sequence).

This clone has only one observation. J is TRBJ2-1 and V is TRBV18, with 12 bases lining up with TRBD2. The V gene end was trimmed by 5 bases and the J gene end by 2 bases; junction bases not matched to a gene: 1. Germline V gene lookup returns CDR1 KGHSH and CDR2 LQKENI. The CDR3 consists of 15 residues. The CDR3 loop is CASSASGRAYNEQFF. The CDR3 DNA sequence: TGTGCCAGCTCAGCTAGCGGGAGGGCCTACAATGAGCAGTTCTTC. The variable domain in full, with the rest retrieved from reference TRBV18 and TRBJ2-1, is NAGVMQNPRHLVRRRGQEARLRCSPMKGHSHVYWYRQLPEEGLKFMVYLQKENIIDESGMPKERFSAEFPKEGPSILRIQQVVRGDSAAYFCASSASGRAYNEQFFGPGTRLTVL.

The chain recombines TRBV25-1 with TRBJ1-3; 7 bases are shared with TRBD1. V lost 7 bases to trimming and J lost 4 bases; unmatched junction nucleotides: 10. This CDR3 has 15 amino acids. The germline V gene has CDR1 MGHDK and CDR2 SYGVNS. CDR3 residues: CASTPGQARGNTIYF. The CDR3 nucleotides read TGTGCCAGCACCCCAGGACAGGCCCGCGGAAACACCATATATTTT.

The V call is TRBV14, the J call TRBJ1-1, with D perhaps matching TRBD1 (6 bases). V was pared by 0 bases and J by 10 bases, with 12 bases between. This CDR3 has 13 amino acids. The germline V gene has CDR1 SGHDN and CDR2 FVKESK. The CDR3 protein is CASSQERQGRAFF. The CDR3 nucleotides read TGTGCCAGCAGCCAAGAAAGGCAGGGGAGAGCTTTCTTT.

V and J are TRBV28 and TRBJ2-7, with D perhaps TRBD1 (6 bases). CDR1 is MDHEN, CDR2 SYDVKM, per germline. There are 14 residues in the CDR3. Trimming shortened V by 5 bases and J by 3 bases, and 14 bases separated the two germline ends. The CDR3: CASSPVGTLYEQYF. CDR3 coding DNA: TGTGCCAGCAGTCCTGTAGGGACACTCTACGAGCAGTACTTC.

The V and J genes are TRBV7-2 and TRBJ1-5; tentative D call: TRBD1 (5 bases). CDR3 length: 16 amino acids. Trimming removed 1 base from V and 2 bases from J, with 12 bases in between. The germline V gene encodes CDR1 SGHTA and CDR2 FQGNSA. The CDR3 sequence: CASSLVPGGGNQPQHF. CDR3 bases: TGTGCCAGCAGCTTAGTCCCCGGGGGTGGCAATCAGCCCCAGCATTTT.

The chain uses TRBV27 and TRBJ2-2, with D unclear. This CDR3 has 16 amino acids. Germline loops: CDR1 MNHEY, CDR2 SMNVEV (reference sequence). V lost 2 bases and J lost 0, with 10 bases in between. CDR3 region: CASSLITFSNTGELFF. The CDR3, as DNA: TGTGCCAGCAGTTTAATAACCTTTTCGAACACCGGGGAGCTGTTTTTT.

This clone was observed a few times. The V call is TRBV12-3 or TRBV12-4, the J call TRBJ2-1; D ambiguous. V was cut by 8 bases and J by 7 bases, with 15 bases left in between. The CDR3 contains 13 residues. In DNA form, the CDR3 reads TGTGCCAGCGGTGCTAACCGCTGGAATGAGCAGTTCTTC. Amino acids: CASGANRWNEQFF.

The CDR3 DNA follows: TGTGCCAGCAGTGCGGATGCAACTAATGAAAAACTGTTTTTT. Translating gives CASSADATNEKLFF. The chain uses TRBV6-4 and TRBJ1-4; unclear D gene. Germline CDR1 is MRHNA and CDR2 is SNTAGT. Trimming left V 4 bases short and J 0 bases short, with 6 bases between. The CDR3 sequence is 14 residues long.

J is TRBJ1-1 and V is TRBV18; D might be TRBD1 (5 bases). CDR3 size: 15 residues. The germline V gene has CDR1 KGHSH and CDR2 LQKENI. With 1 base removed from V and 3 bases from J, the gap between germline ends came to 12 bases. CDR3 in amino acids: CASSPRQGGYTEAFF. The CDR3 region has the DNA TGTGCCAGCTCACCACGTCAGGGAGGGTACACTGAAGCTTTCTTT.